Each of the 16 T cell receptor beta chains below was sequenced from the same sample in a study of pediatric ulcerative colitis. Rectal tissue came from one to two pinch biopsies taken at colonoscopy. This table comes from immunoSEQ multiplex PCR, and its TCRdb copy is limited to in-frame clones, with some not included. Among 30,000 to 40,000 clones listed, about 81% were seen once. The sequenced sample was gut tissue. These receptors originate from a boy between 10 and 17 years old with mild ulcerative colitis.

The J gene is TRBJ2-1, the V gene TRBV6-1, with D unclear. The CDR3 totals 19 residues. The germline CDR1 and CDR2 sequences are MNHNS and SASEGT. Trimming left V 2 bases short and J 0 bases short, with 20 bases between. CDR3 bases: TGTGCCAGCAGTGAAAGCAAGTACCCTCTAAGTACCTCCTACAATGAGCAGTTCTTC. Residues: CASSESKYPLSTSYNEQFF.

The CDR3 is CASSQLAGGPTDTQYF. The CDR3 DNA sequence: TGTGCCAGCAGCCAACTAGCGGGGGGGCCAACAGATACGCAGTATTTT. This chain uses TRBV4-2 with TRBJ2-3, with 12 bases identical to TRBD2. CDR1 is LGHNA, CDR2 YNFKEQ, per germline. The CDR3 sequence is 16 residues long. The junction had 3 bases not matched to a gene; V was cut back by 2 bases and J by 3 bases.

This chain connects TRBV6-6 to TRBJ2-5; no definite D call. Germline-derived CDR1 and CDR2 are MNHNY and SVGAGI (reference sequence). The CDR3 runs to 12 residues. V dropped 0 bases and J dropped 6 bases, with 5 bases sitting between them. CDR3 loop: CASSYSIQTQYF. The DNA for the CDR3 is TGTGCCAGCAGTTACTCGATCCAGACCCAGTACTTC.

The V gene is TRBV7-2, the J gene TRBJ2-1; TRBD2 aligns across 14 bases. The length of the CDR3 is 19 residues. Germline CDR1 and CDR2: SGHTA and FQGNSA. Trimming removed 4 bases from V and 7 bases from J; junction bases left unmatched: 15. CDR3: CASSSFAGTSGGSRNEQFF. The CDR3 DNA reads as TGTGCCAGCAGCTCTTTCGCCGGGACTAGCGGGGGCTCTCGTAATGAGCAGTTCTTC.

The rearrangement links TRBV18 to TRBJ2-1; TRBD1 matches at 7 bases. Germline V CDR1 and CDR2: KGHSH, LQKENI. The J segment lost 6 bases and the V segment lost 4 bases, leaving 9 bases of the junction unmatched. CDR3 length equals 15 residues. CDR3 coding DNA: TGTGCCAGCTCACTCCGACAGGGAGTTACCAATGAGCAGTTCTTC. Encoded protein: CASSLRQGVTNEQFF. The whole variable domain, filled in from reference TRBV18 and TRBJ2-1, reads NAGVMQNPRHLVRRRGQEARLRCSPMKGHSHVYWYRQLPEEGLKFMVYLQKENIIDESGMPKERFSAEFPKEGPSILRIQQVVRGDSAAYFCASSLRQGVTNEQFFGPGTRLTVL.

V gene TRBV30 combines with J gene TRBJ1-2; TRBD1 matches 7 bases. This CDR3 contains 12 residues. Trimming took 2 bases from V and 8 from J; bases not matched to a gene: 5. From germline, CDR1 is GTSNPN and CDR2 SVGIG (reference sequence). This CDR3 reads CAWSPQGGGYTF. The CDR3 nucleotides are TGTGCCTGGAGTCCCCAGGGGGGCGGCTACACCTTC.

The chain joins TRBV5-1 to TRBJ1-1; possibly TRBD1 for D (5 bases). Trimming pared 10 bases from V and 0 bases from J, leaving 13 bases between. CDR3 length equals 13 residues. From germline, CDR1 is SGHRS and CDR2 YFSETQ. CDR3 sequence: CAEGLRVNTEAFF. DNA for the CDR3: TGCGCCGAAGGACTCAGGGTGAACACTGAAGCTTTCTTT.

The chain links TRBV6-6 to TRBJ2-3, with 13 bases fitting TRBD2. Trimming at V came to 6 bases and at J to 4 bases, leaving 4 bases not matched to a gene. The CDR3 extends over 15 amino acids. Per germline, CDR1 MNHNY and CDR2 SVGAGI (reference sequence). The CDR3 protein is CASSTSGGAADTQYF. CDR3 coding DNA: TGTGCCAGCAGCACTAGCGGGGGGGCGGCAGATACGCAGTATTTT.

The table lists this clone with a count of one. The V and J genes are TRBV10-2 and TRBJ2-7; possibly TRBD1 for D (6 bases). Germline V lookup: CDR1 WSHSY, CDR2 SAAADI. Trimming took 5 bases from V and 0 from J, leaving 11 bases between them. The CDR3 loop spans 14 amino acids. CDR3: CASSIQGGSYEQYF. The CDR3 nucleotides are TGCGCCAGCAGTATCCAAGGGGGCTCCTACGAGCAGTACTTC.

The chain employs TRBV19 and TRBJ1-6, with D possibly being TRBD1 (5 bases). The CDR3 totals 13 residues. V lost 3 bases, J lost 9 bases, and 9 bases lay in between. Germline CDR1 reads LNHDA; CDR2 reads SQIVND (reference sequence). The CDR3 here is CASSIWGGSPLHF. CDR3 DNA: TGTGCCAGTAGTATTTGGGGGGGTTCACCCCTCCACTTT.

This chain uses TRBV18 with TRBJ2-7; D might be TRBD1 (6 bases). V was pared by 3 bases and J by 4 bases, with 10 bases between. The CDR3 covers 13 residues. Germline-derived CDR1 and CDR2 are KGHSH and LQKENI. CDR3 sequence (DNA): TGTGCCAGCTCACCGACACAGGGTTACGAGCAGTACTTC. This translates into CASSPTQGYEQYF.

The rearrangement uses TRBV10-2 and TRBJ1-4; D not resolved. CDR3 length: 11 amino acids. V was trimmed by 6 bases and J by 8 bases, leaving 7 bases between them. From germline, CDR1 is WSHSY and CDR2 SAAADI. The CDR3 is CASRVGEKLFF. The CDR3 coding sequence is TGCGCCAGCAGGGTGGGGGAAAAACTGTTTTTT.

The gene calls are TRBV2 and TRBJ1-1, with D possibly being TRBD1 (6 bases). Trimming removed 6 bases from V and 3 bases from J, with 11 bases in between. Germline V gene data show CDR1 as SNHLY and CDR2 as FYNNEI. The CDR3 sequence is 13 residues long. In nucleotides, the CDR3 is TGTGCCAGCAGCGGGACATTTTACACTGAAGCTTTCTTT. Its protein product is CASSGTFYTEAFF.

The V call is TRBV19, the J call TRBJ2-7; D gene unclear. The V and J ends lost 4 bases and 2 bases respectively, with 9 bases between them. The CDR3 runs 13 residues. Germline-derived CDR1 and CDR2 are LNHDA and SQIVND (reference sequence). As DNA, the CDR3 is TGTGCCAGTAGTAACTGGGGAACCTACGAGCAGTACTTC. Translated, it gives CASSNWGTYEQYF.

The chain has TRBV5-1 and TRBJ2-4; 12 bases fit TRBD1. The V gene end was trimmed by 4 bases and the J gene end by 0 bases; junction bases not matched to a gene: 8. There are 18 residues in the CDR3. CDR1 is SGHRS, CDR2 YFSETQ, per germline. Written as DNA, the CDR3 is TGCGCCAGCAGCCCCGGGGGACAGGGGGCTCTAGCCAAAAACATTCAGTACTTC. Its translation: CASSPGGQGALAKNIQYF.

The chain links TRBV6-1 to TRBJ2-1; 14 nucleotides line up with TRBD2. V lost 6 bases and J lost 7; bases outside the gene matches: 5. Germline V CDR1 and CDR2: MNHNS, SASEGT. The CDR3 has 15 amino acids. The CDR3 region is CASSPTSGGGNEQFF. The CDR3 DNA reads as TGTGCCAGCAGCCCGACTAGCGGGGGGGGTAATGAGCAGTTCTTC.